The 17 T cell receptor beta chains below were found in one sample sequenced in a study of T cells expressing NK-cell markers. TCRdb reprocessed the 5' RACE reads, with one entry per CDR3 protein and no DNA. The repertoire shows some 410,000 distinct CDR3 sequences; the top ten hold 6% to 8%. The sample was blood T cells: a sorted CD56 or NKG2C T cell subset, CD4+ or CD8+ T cells, or bulk PBMC T cells (not recorded which). These receptors originate from a woman between 18 and 70 years old in good health.

J is TRBJ2-5 and V is TRBV30; without DNA, the TCRdb call of TRBD2 cannot be checked. The V gene's germline CDR1 is GTSNPN and CDR2 SVGIG (reference sequence). The CDR3 loop spans 15 amino acids. CDR3 sequence: CAWSVPYGGLETQYF. Full variable domain (outside the CDR3, taken from reference TRBV30 and TRBJ2-5): SQTIHQWPATLVQPVGSPLSLECTVEGTSNPNLYWYRQAAGRGLQLLFYSVGIGQISSEVPQNLSASRPQDRQFILSSKKLLLSDSGFYLCAWSVPYGGLETQYFGPGTRLLVL.

J is TRBJ2-7 and V is TRBV12-3 or TRBV12-4; the D gene TCRdb calls, TRBD1, cannot be checked with no DNA. The CDR3 loop spans 18 amino acids. This CDR3 reads CASAVGGEVPINFYEQYF.

This chain links TRBV7-9 with TRBJ2-7; TCRdb names TRBD1, which stays unverified in the absence of DNA. The CDR3 totals 16 residues. Germline lookup yields CDR1 SEHNR and CDR2 FQNEAQ (reference sequence). The chain's CDR3 is CASSLGPSGRPYEQYF.

The chain uses TRBV20-1 and TRBJ2-3; absent DNA, TCRdb's TRBD1 call cannot be checked. This CDR3 spans 14 amino acids. CDR1 DFQATT and CDR2 SNEGSKA come from the germline V gene (reference sequence). The chain's CDR3 is CSASLDRGPDTQYF.

The chain's CDR3 is CASRKDSNTGELFF. The chain carries TRBV2 and TRBJ2-2; the D gene TCRdb calls, TRBD1, cannot be checked with no DNA. The CDR3 has 14 residues. The germline gives CDR1 SNHLY, CDR2 FYNNEI.

This rearrangement joins TRBV29-1 to TRBJ2-7; TCRdb proposes TRBD1, but this gene call is untestable without DNA. Germline CDR1 is SQVTM and CDR2 is ANQGSEA. This CDR3 has 13 residues. CDR3: CSVTQISGAEQYF.

The rearrangement uses TRBV20-1 and TRBJ2-3. Germline V gene sequence: CDR1 DFQATT, CDR2 SNEGSKA (reference sequence). CDR3 length: 15 amino acids. The CDR3 protein is CSARDLGESTDTQYF.

The chain has TRBV20-1 and TRBJ1-2. Germline V CDR1 and CDR2: DFQATT, SNEGSKA (reference sequence). The CDR3 sequence is 12 residues long. The CDR3 loop reads CSAEGGEGGYTF.

The chain is built from TRBV5-1 and TRBJ2-7; TCRdb names TRBD1, which stays unverified in the absence of DNA. This CDR3 has 15 residues. Germline V gene data show CDR1 as SGHRS and CDR2 as YFSETQ. The CDR3 loop is CASSLGTGGVYEQYF. The full variable domain, completed using reference TRBV5-1 and TRBJ2-7, is KAGVTQTPRYLIKTRGQQVTLSCSPISGHRSVSWYQQTPGQGLQFLFEYFSETQRNKGNFPGRFSGRQFSNSRSEMNVSTLELGDSALYLCASSLGTGGVYEQYFGPGTRLTVT.

The chain joins TRBV7-9 to TRBJ1-2. The CDR3 is 15 amino acids. The germline V gene encodes CDR1 SEHNR and CDR2 FQNEAQ (reference sequence). CDR3 region: CASSLGPEPGRGYTF. Together with reference TRBV7-9 and TRBJ1-2, the CDR3 gives the full variable domain: DTGVSQNPRHKITKRGQNVTFRCDPISEHNRLYWYRQTLGQGPEFLTYFQNEAQLEKSRLLSDRFSAERPKGSFSTLEIQRTEQGDSAMYLCASSLGPEPGRGYTFGSGTRLTVV.

This rearrangement joins TRBV6-5 to TRBJ2-3; TCRdb calls TRBD2, which cannot be checked without DNA. This CDR3 has 16 amino acids. The germline V gene encodes CDR1 MNHEY and CDR2 SVGAGI. The CDR3 here is CASSYSLAGGPDTQYF.

CDR3 residues: CASRGGEGSDEQFF. V usage is TRBV19 and J usage is TRBJ2-1; no DNA is available, so the TRBD2 call from TCRdb remains unchecked. This CDR3 spans 14 amino acids. Germline CDR1 and CDR2: LNHDA and SQIVND (reference sequence).

J is TRBJ1-1 and V is TRBV20-1; the TCRdb D gene call, TRBD1, has no DNA to confirm it. The germline V gene has CDR1 DFQATT and CDR2 SNEGSKA (reference sequence). This CDR3 is 13 amino acids long. CDR3: CSARVGGGTEAFF.

The V gene is TRBV7-2, the J gene TRBJ1-1. This CDR3 has 14 residues. Germline lookup yields CDR1 SGHTA and CDR2 FQGNSA. The CDR3 region is CASTWETPNTEAFF.

The chain uses TRBV9 and TRBJ2-1; TCRdb picks TRBD1, but there is no DNA to check that call. CDR1 SGDLS and CDR2 YYNGEE come from the germline V gene. The CDR3 is 13 amino acids. The CDR3 region is CASSVGGSDEQFF. Looking up the rest from reference TRBV9 and TRBJ2-1 gives the full variable domain: DSGVTQTPKHLITATGQRVTLRCSPRSGDLSVYWYQQSLDQGLQFLIQYYNGEERAKGNILERFSAQQFPDLHSELNLSSLELGDSALYFCASSVGGSDEQFFGPGTRLTVL.

V gene TRBV28 combines with J gene TRBJ1-2. Looked up from germline, CDR1 is MDHEN and CDR2 is SYDVKM. The CDR3 is 17 amino acids. The CDR3 protein is CASSLWGGSSSNYGYTF.

The gene calls are TRBV20-1 and TRBJ1-4. The V gene's germline CDR1 is DFQATT and CDR2 SNEGSKA (reference sequence). This CDR3 has 13 amino acids. The CDR3 reads CSAYGGEGEKLFF.